Shown below are 6 T cell receptor delta chains from a single sample sequenced in a study of γδ T cells in repeated Plasmodium falciparum infection. Vgamma9/Vdelta2+ and Vdelta2-negative gammadelta T cells were flow-sorted from PBMC for bulk sequencing. TCRdb called clones anew from the multiplex PCR reads with CATT. The sample holds around 57,000 delta-chain clones, over 1.5% seen once. Sequenced material: gamma-delta T cells from blood. These receptors came from a pool of human donors (malaria-infected and uninfected, not separated).

This clone was counted at least ten times. Since a much larger clone is just one base distant, this may be a read error. This sample includes further DNA sequences coding for the same CDR3. The V and J genes are TRDV1 and TRDJ1; D not certain. The CDR3 spans 15 residues. In germline, CDR1 is TSWWSYY, CDR2 QGS. Deletions cut 3 bases from V and 5 bases from J, with 16 bases between. DNA for the CDR3: TGTGCTCTTGGGGACAACGCCCCCGGGACAGATAAACTCATCTTT. The encoded protein is CALGDNAPGTDKLIF.

This clone was seen only a few times. TCRdb's listed protein matches a much larger clone and diverges from this DNA's translation at residue 14, likely through a read error; the protein shown comes from the DNA. The chain is built from TRDV1 and TRDJ1; D may be TRDD3 (5 bases). The V end lost 0 bases, the J end lost 3 bases, and 35 bases lay between the germline ends. CDR1 TSWWSYY and CDR2 QGS come from the germline V gene. The CDR3 extends over 23 amino acids. CDR3 amino acids: CALGELFPSTLIIEGSGSDKLIF. In nucleotides, the CDR3 is TGTGCTCTTGGGGAACTGTTTCCATCCACACTTATAATTGAGGGATCTGGATCCGATAAACTCATCTTT.

As concerns this clone: The protein in TCRdb stems from a much larger clone and differs at residue 3 from this DNA's translation, likely a read error; here the protein is translated from the DNA. The rearrangement joins TRDV1 to TRDJ1, with 8 bases that match TRDD3. The length of the CDR3 is 17 residues. Trimming cost V 10 bases and J 0 bases; bases outside gene matches: 16. CDR1 and CDR2 from the germline V gene are TSWWSYY and QGS. CDR3: CAPKKGSWGKYTDKLIF. CDR3 in DNA: TGTGCTCCTAAGAAAGGTAGCTGGGGGAAGTACACCGATAAACTCATCTTT.

This clone was seen a few times. The protein given by TCRdb reflects a much larger clone and differs at residue 5 from this DNA's translation, likely from a read error; the protein shown is the DNA's translation. Other DNA sequences within the sample encode an identical CDR3. This sequence joins TRDV1 and TRDJ1, with TRDD3 matching 11 bases. Looked up from germline, CDR1 is TSWWSYY and CDR2 is QGS. The CDR3 extends over 23 amino acids. V trimming: 3 bases; J trimming: 0 bases; junction bases outside the gene matches: 24. The CDR3 DNA follows: TGTGCTCTTGGGGATCTCTTTCCTACGAGGACCCTAAACTGGGGGATAGACACCGATAAACTCATCTTT. Translation: CALGDLFPTRTLNWGIDTDKLIF.

There are a few counts of this clone. TCRdb assigns this DNA the protein of a much larger clone, which departs from its translation at residue 16; this likely reflects a read error, and the protein shown comes from translating the DNA. The V gene is TRDV1, the J gene TRDJ1; 12 bases are shared with TRDD3. V trimming: 4 bases; J trimming: 2 bases; junction bases outside the gene matches: 26. The germline gives CDR1 TSWWSYY, CDR2 QGS. There are 23 residues in the CDR3. This CDR3 reads CALGARLPIPYWGIPDFTDKLIF. Written as DNA, the CDR3 is TGTGCTCTTGGGGCGCGACTTCCTATCCCGTACTGGGGGATACCGGACTTTACCGATAAACTCATCTTT.

As regards this clone: One base separates it from a far larger clone, so it is likely a read error. Other DNA sequences in the sample encode the same CDR3. V gene TRDV1 combines with J gene TRDJ1, with a possible D match to TRDD3 (5 bases). TCRdb is silent on the J gene; assignment here came from matching the DNA to germline. Germline CDR1 reads TSWWSYY; CDR2 reads QGS. The CDR3 extends over 23 amino acids. The CDR3 is CALGELITKFSSPEGPYTDKLIF. The CDR3, as DNA: TGCGCTCTTGGGGAACTAATAACAAAGTTTAGTTCCCCCGAGGGGCCATACACCGATAAACTCATCTTT.